The sequence of this T cell receptor (beta chain) was determined in a study of OX40 agonist ivuxolimab in advanced cancers. As for the study in general: As their treatment, patients were administered ivuxolimab, an agonistic anti-OX40 (CD134) antibody. Eligibility rules accepted prior anti-PD-1, anti-PD-L1 or anti-CTLA-4 therapy, and around 44% had some.

Sequencing was performed with immunoSEQ multiplex PCR; in TCRdb, only in-frame clones are kept and a portion is missing. The sample carries just under 20,000 clones, 80% to 90% recorded once. In the case of this clone: The antigen is undetermined.

Study-wide results and limits: CD4+ and CD8+ blood T cells expanded clonally by week 6 at 0.1 to 3.0 mg/kg.

J was trimmed by 6 bases and V by 0 bases; bases with no gene match: 7. This CDR3 spans 16 amino acids. Germline V gives CDR1 SGHRS, CDR2 YFSETQ. The input for sequencing was CD4+ or CD8+ T cells sorted from blood, taken in a trial of the OX40 agonist ivuxolimab. The V call is TRBV5-1, the J call TRBJ2-1; 9 bases agree with TRBD1. The source of this sequence is an adult with an advanced solid tumor such as melanoma, head and neck, liver or kidney cancer. As DNA, the CDR3 is TGCGCCAGCAGCTTGGCATCGGGACAGGGTGGCAATGAGCAGTTCTTC. Its protein product is CASSLASGQGGNEQFF.